These T cell receptor beta chains were read from a single sample in a study of control samples from healthy donors and cancer patients. Sequencing was performed with immunoSEQ multiplex PCR; in TCRdb, only in-frame clones are kept and a portion is missing. The data show tens of thousands of clones, with 89% seen just once and approximately 5.1% held by the top ten. The sequenced sample was PBMCs. These receptors all stem from a man in his fifties or sixties with colorectal cancer. CDR3s include the opening cysteine and the closing phenylalanine or tryptophan. The D gene is left open where the match is weak. Some rows mark clone size as missing; the rest say once, few, many or name a class of expanded clone.

clone_size	d_call	v_call	j_call	cdr3_nt	cdr3_aa
-	-	TRBV7-7	TRBJ2-5	TGTGCCAGCAGGCAGGGACAATCGGAGACCCAGTACTTC	CASRQGQSETQYF
-	-	TRBV12-3/TRBV12-4	TRBJ1-3	TGTGCCAGCAAGCGAGCGGACGGAAACACCATATATTTT	CASKRADGNTIYF
-	TRBD1	TRBV19	TRBJ2-5	TGTGCCAGTAGTTGGCCGGGACAGGGGAGAGAGACCCAGTACTTC	CASSWPGQGRETQYF
-	TRBD1	TRBV19	TRBJ2-1	TGTGCCAGTAGTACTTGGACAGGGCTATCCAATGAGCAGTTCTTC	CASSTWTGLSNEQFF
-	-	TRBV7-9	TRBJ2-7	TGTGCCAGCACCTCGGTGGAGGAGCAGTACTTC	CASTSVEEQYF
-	-	TRBV2	TRBJ2-2	TGTGCCAGCAGTGGGGGAAAGAGCACCGGGGAGCTGTTTTTT	CASSGGKSTGELFF
few	-	TRBV28	TRBJ1-4	TGTGCCAGCAGCCGGGGGTTAGAAAAACTGTTTTTT	CASSRGLEKLFF
-	-	TRBV18	TRBJ2-5	TGTGCCAGCTCACCGGGCCAGCGAGAGACCCAGTACTTC	CASSPGQRETQYF
-	TRBD2	TRBV9	TRBJ2-5	TGTGCCAGCAGCGTGAGCAGCGGGGGCCGGGAGACCCAGTACTTC	CASSVSSGGRETQYF
once	-	TRBV4-2	TRBJ2-7	TGTGCCAGCAGCCAAGAGGGGCGGTCAGTTCACGAGCAGTACTTC	CASSQEGRSVHEQYF
-	TRBD1	TRBV11-2	TRBJ1-2	TGTGCCAGCACCCTAGGGGGCAGCGCCTCGTATGGCTACACCTTC	CASTLGGSASYGYTF
-	-	TRBV2	TRBJ1-6	TGTGCCAGCAGCCGGGACACCTATAATTCACCCCTCCACTTT	CASSRDTYNSPLHF
-	-	TRBV6-5	TRBJ1-1	TGTGCCAGCAGTTACTCGAGATCGGGGTTCGAAGCTTTCTTT	CASSYSRSGFEAFF
-	TRBD1	TRBV9	TRBJ1-2	TGTGCCCGCAGGGGGGGACAGGGGTTTTATGGCTACACCTTC	CARRGGQGFYGYTF
-	-	TRBV18	TRBJ1-4	TGTGCCAGCTCACCACAGGGGGTTAATGAAAAACTGTTTTTT	CASSPQGVNEKLFF
-	-	TRBV9	TRBJ2-7	TGTGCCAGCAGCGTAGCTCAGGGCAGGGCTAGCGAGCAGTACTTC	CASSVAQGRASEQYF
-	TRBD1	TRBV9	TRBJ1-6	TGTGCCAGCAGCGTCACAGGGGCCTATAATTCACCCCTCCACTTT	CASSVTGAYNSPLHF
-	-	TRBV12-3/TRBV12-4	TRBJ1-2	TGTGCCAGCAGTTTAGACAGATTCTATGGCTACACCTTC	CASSLDRFYGYTF
-	-	TRBV18	TRBJ2-2	TGTGCCAGCTCACCACGAGCTCAGGGGCCCACCGGGGAGCTGTTTTTT	CASSPRAQGPTGELFF
-	-	TRBV18	TRBJ1-5	TGTGCCAGCTCAGGGGGTAAGGGCAATCAGCCCCAGCATTTT	CASSGGKGNQPQHF
-	-	TRBV7-9	TRBJ2-6	TGTGCCAGCAGCCCCTGGGGGTCTCGCTCTGGGGCCAACGTCCTGACTTTC	CASSPWGSRSGANVLTF
-	-	TRBV7-2	TRBJ2-2	TGTGCCAGCAGCTTAGGACCCTACAGGGTGAACACCGGGGAGCTGTTTTTT	CASSLGPYRVNTGELFF